This entry is about one T cell receptor (beta chain). Original data processing: How many nucleated cells were present was estimated from reference gene primer amplification. The method was immunoSEQ multiplex PCR; TCRdb's version includes in-frame clones alone and lacks a portion of them. D and trimming come from the DNA, and the V and J calls and clone size come from that table. The sample includes about 40,000 clones, 65% to 85% of them seen just once. The data derive from a study of blood T cell repertoires in COVID-19. Study context: Donors in the United States, Italy and Spain gave samples during acute or convalescent COVID-19. In each case, the material was cDNA or gDNA derived from T cells, B-cell-depleted T cells, or PBMCs.

Germline-derived CDR1 and CDR2 are WNHNN and SYGVQD (reference sequence). The CDR3 runs to 14 residues. V was cut by 5 bases and J by 0 bases, with 8 bases left in between. The sequence was collected from a woman older than 75 with acute or convalescent COVID-19. Material for sequencing was peripheral blood. The V gene is TRBV10-1, the J gene TRBJ2-1, with no clear D. The CDR3 loop reads CASSPSSSYNEQFF. The CDR3 DNA follows: TGCGCCAGCAGTCCCTCCAGCTCCTACAATGAGCAGTTCTTC.